A selection of T cell receptor beta chains follows, all from one sample in a study of beta chain features in type 1 diabetes. Only in-frame clones appear in the TCRdb table, and some are missing; sequencing was by immunoSEQ multiplex PCR. The sample holds roughly 300,000 clones, approximately 14% seen once. The source material was naive CD4+ T cells from blood. These receptors were obtained from a young man with type 1 diabetes. Both conserved end residues are part of each CDR3. A D gene is named only where the DNA matches it firmly. Clone size appears in some rows only: once, few, many, or a class for an expanded clone.

TRBD1	few	TRBJ2-5	TRBV9	TGTGCCAGCAGCGTAGCTCCGGGACAGGAGCAAGAGACCCAGTACTTC	CASSVAPGQEQETQYF
NA	NA	TRBJ1-5	TRBV28	TGTGCCAGCAGTTTGGGCCAGATTCATAGCAATCAGCCCCAGCATTTT	CASSLGQIHSNQPQHF
NA	few	TRBJ2-5	TRBV29-1	TGCAGCGTTGGGGCGAGGGATCCGGGAGAGACCCAGTACTTC	CSVGARDPGETQYF
NA	few	TRBJ1-5	TRBV19	TGTGCCAGTAGTATAGAGGTCAGGGGCCCTCGACTGAGCAATCAGCCCCAGCATTTT	CASSIEVRGPRLSNQPQHF
TRBD1	NA	TRBJ2-5	TRBV18	TGTGCCAGCTCACCCCGACAGGGGGGGCAAGAGACCCAGTACTTC	CASSPRQGGQETQYF
TRBD1	few	TRBJ2-3	TRBV5-4	TGTGCCAGCAGCGTGCGACAGGGGGCAGATACGCAGTATTTT	CASSVRQGADTQYF
TRBD1	few	TRBJ1-1	TRBV14	TGTGCCAGCAGCGGCCGGGACAGGTTCACTGAAGCTTTCTTT	CASSGRDRFTEAFF
NA	few	TRBJ1-1	TRBV2	TGTGCCAGCAGTGCATACGATTTATCGACAGGAGAAGCTTTCTTT	CASSAYDLSTGEAFF
TRBD1	few	TRBJ1-1	TRBV6-6	TGTGCCAGCAGTGTTACAGGGGGCGGGGACACTGAAGCTTTCTTT	CASSVTGGGDTEAFF
TRBD1	few	TRBJ1-2	TRBV28	TGTGCCAGCATCATAGGGACAGGGACGGATGGCTACACCTTC	CASIIGTGTDGYTF
NA	NA	TRBJ2-1	TRBV12-5	TGTGCTAGTGGTTTGCCCCCCCTAAGTGAGCAGTTCTTC	CASGLPPLSEQFF
TRBD2	few	TRBJ2-5	TRBV5-4	TGTGCCAGCAGCGGGGGACTAGCGGGGAGTCAGGAGACCCAGTACTTC	CASSGGLAGSQETQYF
NA	few	TRBJ2-1	TRBV7-2	TGTGCCAGCAGCTTAGGTACAGTTAATGAGCAGTTCTTC	CASSLGTVNEQFF
TRBD2	few	TRBJ2-7	TRBV10-3	TGTGCCATCAAGACTAGCGGATACGAGCAGTACTTC	CAIKTSGYEQYF
NA	NA	TRBJ2-1	TRBV18	TGTGCCAGCTCACCACCATCTCGCAATGAGCAGTTCTTC	CASSPPSRNEQFF
TRBD1	NA	TRBJ2-1	TRBV29-1	TGCAGCGGCGGACAGGGTCTCCACAATGAGCAGTTCTTC	CSGGQGLHNEQFF
NA	NA	TRBJ1-4	TRBV5-6	TGTGCCAGCAGCTTGAGCCCTAATGAAAAACTGTTTTTT	CASSLSPNEKLFF
NA	NA	TRBJ2-5	TRBV5-6	TGTGCCAGCAGCTTACTTCAAGAGACCCAGTACTTC	CASSLLQETQYF
TRBD1	NA	TRBJ1-2	TRBV27	TGTGCCAGCAGTCGCCTTTTCCGGGACAGAGACTTTAACTATGGCTACACCTTC	CASSRLFRDRDFNYGYTF
NA	few	TRBJ1-2	TRBV28	TGTGCCAGCAGTTCTCGGAGCTATGGCTACACCTTC	CASSSRSYGYTF
TRBD2	NA	TRBJ2-3	TRBV19	TGTGCCAGTAGTGACCTAGCGGCTAGCACAGATACGCAGTATTTT	CASSDLAASTDTQYF
NA	NA	TRBJ2-1	TRBV18	TGTGCCAGCTCACCAGGCCCGGGAGCGTATGAGCAGTTCTTC	CASSPGPGAYEQFF
TRBD1	NA	TRBJ2-5	TRBV7-9	TGTGCCAGCAGCTTTCCGACAGGGACAGGGGGGACCCAGTACTTC	CASSFPTGTGGTQYF
NA	NA	TRBJ2-6	TRBV28	TGTGCCAGCAGCTACGGAGCCTCTGGGGCCAACGTCCTGACTTTC	CASSYGASGANVLTF
TRBD2	NA	TRBJ2-7	TRBV7-2	TGTGCCAGCAGCTCCGGGAGGGGGGCCGAGCAGTACTTC	CASSSGRGAEQYF
TRBD1	NA	TRBJ1-4	TRBV25-1	TGTGCCAGCAGTGATATTGGGACAGGAAAGGCTGAAAAACTGTTTTTT	CASSDIGTGKAEKLFF
TRBD2	few	TRBJ2-5	TRBV2	TGTGCCAGCAGTGGGACTAGCGGGAGGCAAGAGACCCAGTACTTC	CASSGTSGRQETQYF
NA	NA	TRBJ2-2	TRBV28	TGTGCCAGCAGGGGAGGACAGAACACCGGGGAGCTGTTTTTT	CASRGGQNTGELFF
NA	NA	TRBJ1-3	TRBV7-9	TGTGCCAGCAGACCCTACTCTGGAAACACCATATATTTT	CASRPYSGNTIYF
TRBD1	few	TRBJ2-5	TRBV25-1	TGTGCCAGCAGCCAAGACAGGGCGAGGGGAGAGACCCAGTACTTC	CASSQDRARGETQYF
TRBD1	NA	TRBJ1-2	TRBV27	TGTGCCAGCAGTTCCCGGACAGGGGAAGGCTACACCTTC	CASSSRTGEGYTF
TRBD1	NA	TRBJ1-2	TRBV19	TGTGCCAGTAGTATGGCCCCTCCGGGACAGGGGGCGTATGGCTACACCTTC	CASSMAPPGQGAYGYTF
NA	NA	TRBJ2-3	TRBV28	TGTGCCAGCAGTTTAGTGTCCGGGAGCGGCGATACGCAGTATTTT	CASSLVSGSGDTQYF
NA	NA	TRBJ1-3	TRBV28	TGTGCCAGCAGTCAACACCGAAACACCATATATTTT	CASSQHRNTIYF
NA	few	TRBJ2-2	TRBV28	TGTGCCAGCAGTGGAGCCGACAGGAACACCGGGGAGCTGTTTTTT	CASSGADRNTGELFF
TRBD2	few	TRBJ2-5	TRBV5-4	TGTGCCAGCAGCTCGGCACCACAGGGGACTAGCGGGAAAGAGACCCAGTACTTC	CASSSAPQGTSGKETQYF
NA	few	TRBJ2-3	TRBV9	TGTGCCAGCAGCCTCTCTAGCACAGATACGCAGTATTTT	CASSLSSTDTQYF
NA	NA	TRBJ1-2	TRBV6-4	TGTGCCAGCAGTGTCGCCCGGAACTATGGCTACACCTTC	CASSVARNYGYTF
TRBD1	NA	TRBJ1-2	TRBV5-1	TGCGCCAGCAGCCTTTACGCCAGGGGGCTGGAGAGCTATGGCTACACCTTC	CASSLYARGLESYGYTF
TRBD2	NA	TRBJ2-2	TRBV2	TGTGCCAACACCATGAGAGCGGGAGGGCCGGGCACCGGGGAGCTGTTTTTT	CANTMRAGGPGTGELFF
NA	NA	TRBJ2-7	TRBV7-9	TGTGCCAGCAGCCGAAATACAGGGTTAGAGCAGTACTTC	CASSRNTGLEQYF
NA	few	TRBJ2-1	TRBV10-3	TGTGCCATCATGACCGACTCTCACAATGAGCAGTTCTTC	CAIMTDSHNEQFF
TRBD2	NA	TRBJ2-1	TRBV5-1	TGCGCCAGCAGCTTAACGGGGGGATCTTACAATGAGCAGTTCTTC	CASSLTGGSYNEQFF
NA	few	TRBJ2-7	TRBV30	TGTGCCTGGAGCGCCATTTCAGGGAACTCCGAGCAGTACTTC	CAWSAISGNSEQYF
NA	NA	TRBJ2-7	TRBV28	TGTGCCAGCAGTTTAGGGGTGGACTACGAGCAGGACTTC	CASSLGVDYEQDF
TRBD2	few	TRBJ2-3	TRBV7-2	TGTGCCAGCAGCCTAGCGGGAGCGACAGATACGCAGTATTTT	CASSLAGATDTQYF
TRBD1	NA	TRBJ1-2	TRBV4-3	TGCGCCAGCAGCCAAGACGTGGGGACAGGGGTTAACTATGGCTACACCTTC	CASSQDVGTGVNYGYTF
TRBD2	NA	TRBJ2-1	TRBV28	TGTGCCAGCAGCCAAGCGGGAGGGCCGGGGAATGAGCAGTTCTTC	CASSQAGGPGNEQFF
TRBD2	few	TRBJ2-7	TRBV5-1	TGCGCCAGTTGGGCGGGAGGGCCGGAGCAGTACTTC	CASWAGGPEQYF
NA	few	TRBJ1-1	TRBV14	TGTGCCAGCAGCAAACGGACAGACATGAACACTGAAGCTTTCTTT	CASSKRTDMNTEAFF
NA	few	TRBJ1-1	TRBV9	TGTGCCAGCAGCGTAGGACAGATGAACACTGAAGCTTTCTTT	CASSVGQMNTEAFF
NA	NA	TRBJ1-2	TRBV10-3	TGTGCCATCAAGGGGCAGGGCTACACCTTC	CAIKGQGYTF
TRBD1	NA	TRBJ2-2	TRBV18	TGTGCCAGCTCACCACGCGGGACAGGGGATGGCACCGGGGAGCTGTTTTTT	CASSPRGTGDGTGELFF
TRBD2	NA	TRBJ2-7	TRBV5-4	TGTGCCGGAGCCAGAGCGGGAGTGGCATACGAGCAGTACTTC	CAGARAGVAYEQYF
NA	NA	TRBJ2-1	TRBV19	TGTGCCAGTAGCGGGAGATACAATGAGCAGTTCTTC	CASSGRYNEQFF
NA	NA	TRBJ1-3	TRBV18	TGTGCCAGCTCACCACCGTCGGGGTCAGCTGGAAACACCATATATTTT	CASSPPSGSAGNTIYF
TRBD2	NA	TRBJ2-7	TRBV5-6	TGTGCCAGCAGCTTGGGGGGGGGCGAGCAGTACTTC	CASSLGGGEQYF
NA	NA	TRBJ2-6	TRBV6-5	TGTGCCAGCAGTTATTGGGCTTCTGGGGCCAACGTCCTGACTTTC	CASSYWASGANVLTF
NA	NA	TRBJ1-1	TRBV7-9	TGTGCCAGCAGCTTAGAGAGGAACACTGAAGCTTTCTTT	CASSLERNTEAFF
TRBD1	NA	TRBJ2-7	TRBV7-8	TGTGCCAGCAGCTCTCAGGGGGCAAGGACCTACGAGCAGTACTTC	CASSSQGARTYEQYF